This TCR beta chain was captured by sequencing in a study of cytomegalovirus exposure and HLA in healthy donors. Study-wide findings and caveats: In the analysis, some V segments, TRBV6-2 and TRBV6-3 included, were excluded as indistinguishable.

CDR1 is LGHNA and CDR2 is YNFKEQ in the germline V gene. V gave up 1 base and J gave up 9 bases; unmatched junction bases: 8. This CDR3 contains 16 residues. This clone came up a few times. Its matching antigen is unknown. In the PCR, 60 Vbeta and 13 Jbeta primers were used. The method was immunoSEQ multiplex PCR; TCRdb's version includes in-frame clones alone and lacks a portion of them. The sample has about 240,000 clones; 82% are singletons. This clonotype originated in a middle-aged woman in good health and CMV-seropositive. The sample consisted of PBMCs. The V call is TRBV4-2, the J call TRBJ1-6; 8 bases are shared with TRBD1. CDR3 sequence (DNA): TGTGCCAGCAGCCAAGTAATGTCAGGGGGCCCTTCACCCCTCCACTTT. Its protein is CASSQVMSGGPSPLHF.